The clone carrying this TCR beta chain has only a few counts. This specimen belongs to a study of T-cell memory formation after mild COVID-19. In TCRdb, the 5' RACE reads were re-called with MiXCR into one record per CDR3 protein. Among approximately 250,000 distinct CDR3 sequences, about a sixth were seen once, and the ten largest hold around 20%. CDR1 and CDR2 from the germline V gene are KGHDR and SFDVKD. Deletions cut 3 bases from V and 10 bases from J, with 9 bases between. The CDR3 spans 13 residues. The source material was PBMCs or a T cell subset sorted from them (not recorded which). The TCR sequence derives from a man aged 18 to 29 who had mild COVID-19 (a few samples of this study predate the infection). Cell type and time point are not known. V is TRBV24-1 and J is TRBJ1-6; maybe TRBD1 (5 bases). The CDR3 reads CATSDDGGSPLHF. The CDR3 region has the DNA TGTGCCACCAGTGATGACGGGGGATCACCCCTCCACTTT.